This TCR beta chain is from a study of OX40 agonist ivuxolimab in advanced cancers. Study-wide context: Ivuxolimab was an agonistic, fully human IgG2 monoclonal antibody directed against OX40 (CD134), a costimulatory receptor. Of the approximately 54 dose-escalation patients, hepatocellular carcinoma was present in around 20, melanoma in approximately 15, renal cell carcinoma in 9 and head and neck cancer in 9. Intravenous ivuxolimab was administered to patients every 2 weeks at six dose levels: 0.01, 0.1, 0.3, 1.5, 3 and 10 mg/kg. Three dose-escalation patients achieved partial responses, one with hepatocellular carcinoma and two with cutaneous melanoma. The dose-escalation cohort was roughly 87% male with a mean age of approximately 60 years, ranging from roughly 20 to 80. The paper describes the monotherapy dose-escalation part (N of about 57 patients) of the phase I trial of ivuxolimab. Prior anti-PD-1, anti-PD-L1 or anti-CTLA-4 therapy was permitted, and checkpoint inhibitors had been received by about two fifths of dose-escalation patients. The point of sequencing TCRbeta in the periphery was to test whether ivuxolimab changed TCR sequence diversity and drove clonal T-cell expansion.

Study-wide findings and limitations: The antigen specificity of the peripheral T cells that underwent clonal expansion was not determined. On average, CD8+ T cells showed more expanded clones than CD4+ T cells after ivuxolimab. Low levels of normalized T-cell clonal expansion were also seen in some patients who did not respond. In the 0.1-3.0 mg/kg groups, partial responders were among the patients with the lowest normalized peripheral clonal expansion, particularly in CD8+ T cells. At doses of 0.1 to 3.0 mg/kg, clonal expansion of both CD4+ and CD8+ blood T cells was observed from baseline to week 6.

Details on this clone: No cognate antigen has been identified for it. Nothing much larger sits one base from this clone, and base qualities are not available.

The trial excluded patients who had a history of autoimmune disease or were on systemic immunosuppression. In every dose cohort, peripheral blood was drawn for TCR sequencing at baseline, cycle 4 day 1, and cycle 7 day 1. The samples were drawn from a first-in-human, open-label, multicenter phase I dose-escalation trial of ivuxolimab. Adults with locally advanced or metastatic head and neck squamous cell, hepatocellular, melanoma or renal cell carcinoma were enrolled in the trial. Before TCR sequencing, CD4+ T cells and CD8+ T cells from peripheral blood were sorted into separate populations. Trimming takes 3 bases from V and 3 bases from J, and the germline ends sit 11 bases apart. From a lookup of the germline V gene, CDR1 and CDR2 are SGHDN and FVKESK. The CDR3, from cysteine to phenylalanine, totals 14 residues. Only the CDR3 part of the read is kept: 42 bases, read in frame from the first base.

Genomic DNA was isolated from the sorted cells so that the TCRbeta CDR3 region could be sequenced. The immunoSEQ Assay was used for sequencing of TCRbeta CDR3 regions. TCRdb took over this immuneACCESS table, retaining in-frame rearrangements with V and J assigned. Such tables are incomplete; in checked studies, under half of the missing clones stem from an unresolved V gene, and the remainder is unexplained. The sample table shows fewer than 60,000 clones, and roughly nine tenths are seen once. The top ten clonotypes cover about 0.71% of the sample. Material: CD4+ or CD8+ T cells sorted from blood, obtained in a trial of the OX40 agonist ivuxolimab. The TCR comes from an adult with an advanced solid tumor such as melanoma, head and neck, liver or kidney cancer. The chain links TRBV14 with TRBJ1-2; confidence is insufficient to name the D gene. The CDR3 amino acid sequence is: CASSHPVPDYGYTF. The DNA sequence is as follows: TGTGCCAGCAGCCACCCTGTACCCGACTATGGCTACACCTTC.